This T cell receptor (beta chain) was captured in a study of OX40 agonist ivuxolimab in advanced cancers. Study-level points and caveats: CD4+ and CD8+ blood T cells expanded clonally by week 6 at 0.1 to 3.0 mg/kg.

The CDR3 is 14 amino acids. Germline CDR1 reads MNHEY; CDR2 reads SMNVEV (reference sequence). J was trimmed by 2 bases and V by 3 bases; bases with no gene match: 3. About this clone: Antigen specificity is unknown.

Measured with immunoSEQ multiplex PCR; TCRdb has only the in-frame clones, and not every one. The table lists 70,000 to 85,000 clones, about 85% of them singletons. The clonotype originates from an adult with an advanced solid tumor such as melanoma, head and neck, liver or kidney cancer. This chain links TRBV27 with TRBJ1-2; 7 positions agree with TRBD1. The sequencing here drew on CD4+ or CD8+ T cells sorted from blood, taken in a trial of the OX40 agonist ivuxolimab. The CDR3 protein is CASSFRDSNYGYTF. CDR3 DNA sequence: TGTGCCAGCAGTTTTCGGGACAGCAACTATGGCTACACCTTC.